This T cell receptor (beta chain) emerged from a study of cytomegalovirus exposure and HLA in healthy donors. Whole-study results and caveats: In vitro, three CMV-associated chains proved specific for CMV antigens. Whilst most TCR sequences proved rare, a subset of public TCRs occurred across many donors. TCR beta chain V- and J-gene trimming was linked, in a later analysis, to a missense variant in DCLRE1C.

PCR involved 60 Vbeta and 13 Jbeta primers. Data came from immunoSEQ multiplex PCR; TCRdb stores just in-frame clones and leaves some out. Here the sample spans approximately 200,000 clones, 60% to 80% being singletons. Whereas donors were nominally healthy upon sampling, unrecorded immune exposures were probable. A word on this clone: No antigen is known for it.

The CDR3 sequence is 15 residues long. With V trimmed by 6 bases and J by 1 base, 4 bases remained unmatched. CDR1 and CDR2 (germline): SGHNT, YENEEA. The genes are TRBV11-3 and TRBJ2-3, with 10 bases lining up with TRBD1. The origin of this receptor is a young man in good health and CMV-seronegative. The source material was PBMCs. CDR3 nucleotide sequence: TGTGCCAGCAGTCTTGGGACAGGGGGCACAGATACGCAGTATTTT. This gives the protein CASSLGTGGTDTQYF.